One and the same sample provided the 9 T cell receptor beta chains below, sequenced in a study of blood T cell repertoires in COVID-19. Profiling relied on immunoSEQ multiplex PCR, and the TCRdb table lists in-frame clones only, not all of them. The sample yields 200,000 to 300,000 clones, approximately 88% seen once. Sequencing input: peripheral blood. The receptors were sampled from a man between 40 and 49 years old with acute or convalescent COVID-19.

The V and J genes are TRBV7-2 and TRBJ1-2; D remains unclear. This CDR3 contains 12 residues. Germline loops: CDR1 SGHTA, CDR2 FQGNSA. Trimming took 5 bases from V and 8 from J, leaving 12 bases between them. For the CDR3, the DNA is TGTGCCAGCAGCACCATTAGCGGGGGCTACACCTTC. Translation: CASSTISGGYTF.

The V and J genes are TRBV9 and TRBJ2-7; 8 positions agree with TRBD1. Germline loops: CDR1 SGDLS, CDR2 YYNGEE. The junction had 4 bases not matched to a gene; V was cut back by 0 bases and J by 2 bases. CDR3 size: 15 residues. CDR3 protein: CASSVATGDPYEQYF. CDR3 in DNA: TGTGCCAGCAGCGTAGCGACAGGGGATCCCTACGAGCAGTACTTC.

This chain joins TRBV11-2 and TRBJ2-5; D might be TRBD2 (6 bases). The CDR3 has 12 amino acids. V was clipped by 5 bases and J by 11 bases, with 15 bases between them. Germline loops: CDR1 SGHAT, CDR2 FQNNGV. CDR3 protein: CASSLPIGTQYF. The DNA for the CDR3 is TGTGCCAGCAGCCTACCTATCGGGACTCAGTACTTC.

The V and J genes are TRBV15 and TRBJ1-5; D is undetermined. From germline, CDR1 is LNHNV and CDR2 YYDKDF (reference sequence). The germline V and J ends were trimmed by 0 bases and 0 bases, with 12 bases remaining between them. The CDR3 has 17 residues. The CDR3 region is CATSRDMTPYSNQPQHF. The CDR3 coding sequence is TGTGCCACCAGCAGAGACATGACACCCTATAGCAATCAGCCCCAGCATTTT.

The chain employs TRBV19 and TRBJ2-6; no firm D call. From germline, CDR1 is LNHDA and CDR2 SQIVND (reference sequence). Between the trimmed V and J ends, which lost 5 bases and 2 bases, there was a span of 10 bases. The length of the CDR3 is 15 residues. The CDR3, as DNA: TGTGCCAGTAGTGATTACAGTACTGGGGCCAACGTCCTGACTTTC. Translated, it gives CASSDYSTGANVLTF.

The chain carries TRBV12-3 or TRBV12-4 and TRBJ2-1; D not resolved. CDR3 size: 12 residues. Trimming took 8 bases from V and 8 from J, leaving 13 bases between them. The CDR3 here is CASSPIVYEQFF. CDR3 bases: TGTGCCAGCTCCCCTATTGTCTATGAGCAGTTCTTC.

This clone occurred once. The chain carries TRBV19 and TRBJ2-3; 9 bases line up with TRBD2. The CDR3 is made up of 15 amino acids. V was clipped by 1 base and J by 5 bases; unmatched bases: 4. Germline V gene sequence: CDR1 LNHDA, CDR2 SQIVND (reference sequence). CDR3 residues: CASSIAGLALDTQYF. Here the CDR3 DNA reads TGTGCCAGTAGTATAGCGGGACTAGCCTTAGATACGCAGTATTTT. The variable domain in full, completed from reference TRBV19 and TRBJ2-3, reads DGGITQSPKYLFRKEGQNVTLSCEQNLNHDAMYWYRQDPGQGLRLIYYSQIVNDFQKGDIAEGYSVSREKKESFPLTVTSAQKNPTAFYLCASSIAGLALDTQYFGPGTRLTVL.

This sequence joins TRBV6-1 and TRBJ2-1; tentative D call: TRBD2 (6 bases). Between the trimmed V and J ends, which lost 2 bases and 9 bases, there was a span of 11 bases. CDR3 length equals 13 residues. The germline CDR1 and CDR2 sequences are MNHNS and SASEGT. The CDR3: CASSERLASEQFF. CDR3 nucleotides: TGTGCCAGCAGTGAAAGGCTAGCGTCTGAGCAGTTCTTC.

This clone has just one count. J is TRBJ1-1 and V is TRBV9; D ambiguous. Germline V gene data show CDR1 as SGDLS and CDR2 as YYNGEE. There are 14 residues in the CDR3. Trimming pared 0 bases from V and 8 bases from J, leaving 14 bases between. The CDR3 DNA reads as TGTGCCAGCAGCGTAGATCGGTCTGAGGGAGAAGCTTTCTTT. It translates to CASSVDRSEGEAFF.